This passage covers 15 T cell receptor beta chains from one sample sequenced in a study of T cell responses to AZD1222 COVID-19 vaccine. The protocol was immunoSEQ multiplex PCR, while the TCRdb copy is restricted to in-frame clones and leaves out a portion. The data hold 70,000 to 95,000 clones, with about 90% observed a single time. Sequenced here: peripheral blood, sampled 28 days after the second AZD1222 dose. Every receptor here comes from an adult who received the AZD1222 COVID-19 vaccine.

The rearrangement uses TRBV5-1 and TRBJ2-7, with 11 bases fitting TRBD1. CDR3 size: 15 residues. The V segment lost 6 bases and the J segment 2 bases; nucleotides outside the gene matches: 7. The germline CDR1 and CDR2 sequences are SGHRS and YFSETQ. For the CDR3, the DNA is TGCGCCAGCACCCCGAGGGGACAGGGGGCCTACGAGCAGTACTTC. It specifies CASTPRGQGAYEQYF.

This rearrangement joins TRBV18 to TRBJ2-7; perhaps TRBD2 as D (5 bases). V was shortened by 6 bases and J by 2 bases, with 17 bases between the two germline ends. The CDR3 runs 15 residues. CDR1 and CDR2 (germline): KGHSH, LQKENI. CDR3 DNA: TGTGCCAGCTCGTCTAAGAGGGAAACCGCCTACGAGCAGTACTTC. Protein sequence: CASSSKRETAYEQYF.

The chain employs TRBV7-2 and TRBJ2-1; the D gene is possibly TRBD1 (6 bases). CDR1 and CDR2 from the germline V gene are SGHTA and FQGNSA. The CDR3 spans 16 residues. V lost 4 bases to trimming and J lost 0 bases, with 13 bases between them. The CDR3 DNA follows: TGTGCCAGCAGCTACCAAACAGGGAACTCCTACAATGAGCAGTTCTTC. It yields the protein CASSYQTGNSYNEQFF. The full variable domain, with the rest looked up from reference TRBV7-2 and TRBJ2-1, is GAGVSQSPSNKVTEKGKDVELRCDPISGHTALYWYRQSLGQGLEFLIYFQGNSAPDKSGLPSDRFSAERTGGSVSTLTIQRTQQEDSAVYLCASSYQTGNSYNEQFFGPGTRLTVL.

V gene TRBV6-5 combines with J gene TRBJ2-5, with D perhaps TRBD1 (6 bases). Germline V lookup: CDR1 MNHEY, CDR2 SVGAGI. V dropped 6 bases and J dropped 5 bases, with 13 bases sitting between them. The CDR3 contains 13 residues. CDR3 coding DNA: TGTGCCAGCAGCGTACAGGGCCGGGAGACCCAGTACTTC. This codes for CASSVQGRETQYF.

This rearrangement joins TRBV30 to TRBJ2-5; D is perhaps TRBD2 (5 bases). Deletions cut 4 bases from V and 1 base from J, with 10 bases between. Germline lookup yields CDR1 GTSNPN and CDR2 SVGIG (reference sequence). This CDR3 region has 13 residues. CDR3 in DNA: TGTGCCTGGAAAGGAGGAGCCCAAGAGACCCAGTACTTC. Amino acids: CAWKGGAQETQYF.

This sequence joins TRBV30 and TRBJ1-5; 7 bases agree with TRBD1. The length of the CDR3 is 16 residues. Trimming removed 0 bases from V and 2 bases from J; junction bases left unmatched: 7. CDR1 is GTSNPN and CDR2 is SVGIG in the germline V gene (reference sequence). DNA of the CDR3: TGTGCCTGGAGTGTAGGGGGCGGGTTGGGCAATCAGCCCCAGCATTTT. The encoded protein is CAWSVGGGLGNQPQHF.

J is TRBJ1-5 and V is TRBV4-1, with D uncertain. Germline V lookup: CDR1 MGHRA, CDR2 YSYEKL. V was trimmed by 0 bases and J by 4 bases, leaving 7 bases between them. The CDR3 has 14 residues. The CDR3 DNA follows: TGCGCCAGCAGCCAAGATGGGATTAATCAGCCCCAGCATTTT. This encodes CASSQDGINQPQHF.

The rearrangement uses TRBV2 and TRBJ1-4; D might be TRBD1 (5 bases). V lost 5 bases and J lost 4, with 14 bases in between. This CDR3 is built from 15 residues. Germline CDR1 and CDR2: SNHLY and FYNNEI. The CDR3 here is CASSPPGRSNEKLFF. As DNA, the CDR3 is TGTGCCAGCAGTCCACCGGGACGGAGTAATGAAAAACTGTTTTTT.

The chain employs TRBV7-9 and TRBJ1-4, with no clear D. Germline CDR1 and CDR2: SEHNR and FQNEAQ (reference sequence). The CDR3 sequence is 16 residues long. V was cut by 1 base and J by 6 bases, with 15 bases left in between. The CDR3 is CASSLGVRGDHEKLFF. The CDR3 coding sequence is TGTGCCAGCAGCTTAGGGGTCCGGGGTGATCATGAAAAACTGTTTTTT.

The V call is TRBV7-9, the J call TRBJ1-1, with D maybe TRBD1 (5 bases). Trimming removed 5 bases at V and 0 bases at J, with 19 bases between. The CDR3 runs 17 residues. Per germline, CDR1 SEHNR and CDR2 FQNEAQ (reference sequence). CDR3 in amino acids: CASSPQGGRNMNTEAFF. CDR3 coding DNA: TGTGCCAGCAGCCCTCAGGGCGGGAGAAACATGAACACTGAAGCTTTCTTT.

The genes are TRBV20-1 and TRBJ1-5; no definite D call. Germline V gene lookup returns CDR1 DFQATT and CDR2 SNEGSKA (reference sequence). CDR3 length: 14 residues. The germline V and J ends were trimmed by 3 bases and 0 bases, with 9 bases remaining between them. The CDR3 loop is CSASRTYSNQPQHF. The DNA for the CDR3 is TGCAGTGCTAGTAGGACCTATAGCAATCAGCCCCAGCATTTT.

This chain joins TRBV2 and TRBJ1-1; D may be TRBD1 (5 bases). Trimming shortened V by 9 bases and J by 4 bases, and 6 bases separated the two germline ends. This CDR3 spans 10 amino acids. Germline CDR1 SNHLY, CDR2 FYNNEI. CDR3 amino acids: CARQGTEAFF. The CDR3 DNA sequence: TGTGCCAGGCAGGGCACTGAAGCTTTCTTT.

The V call is TRBV7-3, the J call TRBJ2-6; 11 positions match TRBD1. CDR3 length: 18 amino acids. Germline V gene data show CDR1 as SGHTA and CDR2 as FQGTGA. The junction had 9 bases not matched to a gene; V was cut back by 5 bases and J by 3 bases. CDR3 bases: TGTGCCAGCAGCGTATGGACAGGGGGCGCGGTTGGGGCCAACGTCCTGACTTTC. Translated: CASSVWTGGAVGANVLTF.

The J gene is TRBJ2-7, the V gene TRBV7-2; 10 bases map to TRBD1. Germline lookup yields CDR1 SGHTA and CDR2 FQGNSA. The CDR3 length is 15 residues. Germline trimming cut 3 bases from V and 3 bases from J; bases unmatched to any gene: 5. DNA of the CDR3: TGTGCCAGCAGCTTTGTGACAGGGGGCGTCTACGAGCAGTACTTC. Its protein is CASSFVTGGVYEQYF.

DNA for the CDR3: TGTGCCAGCAGCTCCGGACAGGGGGCCTTCTACGAGCAGTACTTC. Encoded protein: CASSSGQGAFYEQYF. V and J are TRBV7-9 and TRBJ2-7; 11 nucleotides agree with TRBD1. V trimming: 4 bases; J trimming: 3 bases; junction bases outside the gene matches: 5. The CDR3 loop spans 15 amino acids. In germline, CDR1 is SEHNR, CDR2 FQNEAQ (reference sequence).